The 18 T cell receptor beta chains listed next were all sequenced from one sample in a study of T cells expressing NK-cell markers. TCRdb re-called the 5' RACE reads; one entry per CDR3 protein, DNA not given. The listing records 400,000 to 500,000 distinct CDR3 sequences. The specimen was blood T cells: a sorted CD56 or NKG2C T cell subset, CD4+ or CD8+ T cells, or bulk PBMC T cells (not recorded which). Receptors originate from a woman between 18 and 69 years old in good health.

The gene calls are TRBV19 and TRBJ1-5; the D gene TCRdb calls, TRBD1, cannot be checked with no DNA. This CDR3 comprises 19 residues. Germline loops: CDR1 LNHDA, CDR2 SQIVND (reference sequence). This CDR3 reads CASSIDGTGGVMVNQPQHF.

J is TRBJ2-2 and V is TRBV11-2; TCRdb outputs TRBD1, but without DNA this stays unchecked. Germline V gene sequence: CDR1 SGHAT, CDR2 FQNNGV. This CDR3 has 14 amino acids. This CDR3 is CASSHWTGTGELFF.

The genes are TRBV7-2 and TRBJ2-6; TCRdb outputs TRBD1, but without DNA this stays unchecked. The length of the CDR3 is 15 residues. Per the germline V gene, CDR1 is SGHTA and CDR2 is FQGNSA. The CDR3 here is CASSFEQGRANVLTF. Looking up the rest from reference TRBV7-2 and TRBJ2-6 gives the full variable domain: GAGVSQSPSNKVTEKGKDVELRCDPISGHTALYWYRQSLGQGLEFLIYFQGNSAPDKSGLPSDRFSAERTGGSVSTLTIQRTQQEDSAVYLCASSFEQGRANVLTFGAGSRLTVL.

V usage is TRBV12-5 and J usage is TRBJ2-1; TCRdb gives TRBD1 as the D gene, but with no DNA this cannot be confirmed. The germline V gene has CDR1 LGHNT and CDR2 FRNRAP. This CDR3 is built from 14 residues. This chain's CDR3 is CASGGTGGYNEQFF.

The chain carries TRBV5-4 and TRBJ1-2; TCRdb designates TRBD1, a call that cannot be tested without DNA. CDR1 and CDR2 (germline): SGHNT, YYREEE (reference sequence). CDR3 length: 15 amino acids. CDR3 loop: CASSAFQGTGKRYTF.

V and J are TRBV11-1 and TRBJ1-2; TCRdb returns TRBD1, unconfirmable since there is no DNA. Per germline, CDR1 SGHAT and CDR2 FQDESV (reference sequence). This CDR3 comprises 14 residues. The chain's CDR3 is CASSLASGVPGYTF.

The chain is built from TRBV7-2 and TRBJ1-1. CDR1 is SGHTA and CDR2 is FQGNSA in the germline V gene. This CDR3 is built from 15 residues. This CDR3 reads CASSSRVTPNTEAFF.

This CDR3 is CSARIPAGPDTQYF. The chain links TRBV20-1 to TRBJ2-3. There are 14 residues in the CDR3. Germline values: CDR1 DFQATT, CDR2 SNEGSKA (reference sequence).

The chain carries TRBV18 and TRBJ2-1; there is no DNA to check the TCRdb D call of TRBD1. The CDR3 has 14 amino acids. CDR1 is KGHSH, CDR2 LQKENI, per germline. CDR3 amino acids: CASSPRGTRGEQFF.

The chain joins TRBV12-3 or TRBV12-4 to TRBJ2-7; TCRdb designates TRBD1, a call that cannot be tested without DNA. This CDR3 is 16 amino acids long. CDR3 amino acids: CASSLGAGLSSYEQYF.

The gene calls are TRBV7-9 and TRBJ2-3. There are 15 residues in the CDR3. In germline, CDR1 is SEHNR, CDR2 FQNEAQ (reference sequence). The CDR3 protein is CASSPRGTSTDTQYF.

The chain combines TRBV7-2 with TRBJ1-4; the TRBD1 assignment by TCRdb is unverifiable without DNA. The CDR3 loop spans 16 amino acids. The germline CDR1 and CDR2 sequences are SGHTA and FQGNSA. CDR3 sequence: CASSLGSTGNNEKLFF.

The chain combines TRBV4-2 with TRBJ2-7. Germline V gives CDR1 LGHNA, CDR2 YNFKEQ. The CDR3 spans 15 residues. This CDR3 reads CASSQVVGFSYEQYF.

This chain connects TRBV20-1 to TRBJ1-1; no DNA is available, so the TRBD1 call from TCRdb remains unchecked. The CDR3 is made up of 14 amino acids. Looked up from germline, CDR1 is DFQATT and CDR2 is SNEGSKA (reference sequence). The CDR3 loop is CSARSGVRHTEAFF.

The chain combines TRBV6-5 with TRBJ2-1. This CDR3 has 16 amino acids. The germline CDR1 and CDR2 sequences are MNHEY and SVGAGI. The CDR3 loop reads CASSYLLGSSYNEQFF.

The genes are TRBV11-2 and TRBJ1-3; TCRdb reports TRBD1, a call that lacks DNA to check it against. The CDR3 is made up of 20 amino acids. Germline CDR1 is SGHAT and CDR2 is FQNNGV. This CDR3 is CASSLVDNRGAVHSGNTIYF.

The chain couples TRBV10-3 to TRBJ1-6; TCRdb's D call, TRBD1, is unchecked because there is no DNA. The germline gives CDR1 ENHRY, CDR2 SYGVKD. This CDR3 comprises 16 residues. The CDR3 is CAISDSQGSGNSPLHF.

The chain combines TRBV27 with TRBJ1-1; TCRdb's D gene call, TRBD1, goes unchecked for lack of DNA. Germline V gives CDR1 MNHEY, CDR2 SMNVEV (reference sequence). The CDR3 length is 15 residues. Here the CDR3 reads CASSPGQGPGTEAFF.